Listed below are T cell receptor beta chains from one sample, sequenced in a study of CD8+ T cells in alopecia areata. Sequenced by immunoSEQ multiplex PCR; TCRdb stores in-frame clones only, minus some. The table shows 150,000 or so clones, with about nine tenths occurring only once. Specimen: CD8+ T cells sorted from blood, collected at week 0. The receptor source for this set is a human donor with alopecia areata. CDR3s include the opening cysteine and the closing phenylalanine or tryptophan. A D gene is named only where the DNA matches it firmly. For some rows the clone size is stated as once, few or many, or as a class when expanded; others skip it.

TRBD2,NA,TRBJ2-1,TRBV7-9,TGTGCCAGCAGCCCCCGGACTAGCGGGGTCAATGAGCAGTTCTTC,CASSPRTSGVNEQFF
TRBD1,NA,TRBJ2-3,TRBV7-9,TGTGCCAGCAGCTTTGGACAGGGGGTCACAGATACGCAGTATTTT,CASSFGQGVTDTQYF
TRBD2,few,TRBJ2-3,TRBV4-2,TGTGCCAGCAGCCAAGATCAAGCGGGAGGCACAGATACGCAGTATTTT,CASSQDQAGGTDTQYF
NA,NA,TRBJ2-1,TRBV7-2,TGTGCCAGCAGCCTACACCCTCTCAGTGGAAGGCATGAGCAGTTCTTC,CASSLHPLSGRHEQFF
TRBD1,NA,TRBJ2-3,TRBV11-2,TGTGCCAGCAGCCCCGAGGGACAGGGCCCAGATACGCAGTATTTT,CASSPEGQGPDTQYF
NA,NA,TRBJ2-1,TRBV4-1,TGCGCCAGCAGCCAACGAGGTCCAGACCTAACCTACAATGAGCAGTTCTTC,CASSQRGPDLTYNEQFF
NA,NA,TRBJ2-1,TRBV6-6,TGTGCCAGCAGTTACTCGACGGGGGACTCCTACAATGAGCAGTTCTTC,CASSYSTGDSYNEQFF
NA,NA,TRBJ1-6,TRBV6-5,TGTGCCACCTCAACTGTAAGCTCCTATAATTCACCCCTCCACTTT,CATSTVSSYNSPLHF
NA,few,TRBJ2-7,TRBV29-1,TGCAGCGTTGAGAATGGACAGAGCTACGAGCAGTACTTC,CSVENGQSYEQYF
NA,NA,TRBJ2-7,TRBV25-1,TGTGCCAGCAGTCCCGGACACAAGGACGAGCAGTACTTC,CASSPGHKDEQYF
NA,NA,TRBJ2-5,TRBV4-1,TGCGCCAGCAGCCTACACCCCACTAGTGCGGAGACCCAGTACTTC,CASSLHPTSAETQYF
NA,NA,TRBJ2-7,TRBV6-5,TGTGCCAGCAGTTACTTAGTGGATTACGAGCAGTACTTC,CASSYLVDYEQYF
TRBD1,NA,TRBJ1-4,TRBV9,TGTGCCAGCAGCGTCGGGACAGGGCACGAAAAACTGTTTTTT,CASSVGTGHEKLFF
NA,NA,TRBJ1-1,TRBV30,TGTGCCTGGAGCGAATTGACAGGCATGAACACTGAAGCTTTCTTT,CAWSELTGMNTEAFF
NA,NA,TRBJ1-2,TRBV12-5,TGTGCTAGTGGAACATGGACGGCCTCTGGCGGCTACACCTTC,CASGTWTASGGYTF
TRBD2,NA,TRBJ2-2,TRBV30,TGTGCCTGGAGTCATAGTCTAGCGGGAGTTGTGAACACCGGGGAGCTGTTTTTT,CAWSHSLAGVVNTGELFF
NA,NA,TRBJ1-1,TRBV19,TGTGCCAGTAGTATGCCAACGCATGGGACTGAAGCTTTCTTT,CASSMPTHGTEAFF
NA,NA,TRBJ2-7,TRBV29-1,TGCAGCGTTGAAGGGCCTACAGGGTCCCAAGGCGAGCAGTACTTC,CSVEGPTGSQGEQYF
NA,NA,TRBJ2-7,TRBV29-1,TGCAGCGTTGTATGGTTGGCTTCTCCCTCCTACGAGCAGTACTTC,CSVVWLASPSYEQYF
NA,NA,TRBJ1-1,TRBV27,TGTGCCAGCAGGCATGGACGGAGGAACACTGAAGCTTTCTTT,CASRHGRRNTEAFF
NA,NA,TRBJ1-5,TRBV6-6,TGTGCCAGCAGTTACGTTAGCAATCAGCCCCAGCATTTT,CASSYVSNQPQHF
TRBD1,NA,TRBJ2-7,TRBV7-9,TGTGCCAGCAGCCATCGACAGGGGCCCGAGCAGTACTTC,CASSHRQGPEQYF
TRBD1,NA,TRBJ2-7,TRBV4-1,TGCGCCAGCAGCGAACGACAGGGAAACTACGAGCAGTACTTC,CASSERQGNYEQYF
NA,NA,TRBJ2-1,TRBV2,TGTGCCAGCAGTGATAGGCTGACCCCCTACAATGAGCAGTTCTTC,CASSDRLTPYNEQFF
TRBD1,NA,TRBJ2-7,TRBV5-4,TGTGCCAGCAGCTTGGACGGGGCAGGGGGCTACGAGCAGTACTTC,CASSLDGAGGYEQYF
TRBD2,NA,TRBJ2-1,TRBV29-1,TGCAGCATGCGTACCCTAGCGGAGACCTACAATGAGCAGTTCTTC,CSMRTLAETYNEQFF
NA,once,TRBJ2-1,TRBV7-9,TGTGCCAGCAGCCCCAATTATGAGCAGTTCTTC,CASSPNYEQFF
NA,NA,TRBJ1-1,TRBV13,TGTGCCAGCAGCTTGGGAGACACTGAAGCTTTCTTT,CASSLGDTEAFF
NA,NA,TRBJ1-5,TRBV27,TGTGCCAGCAGTAAGGGGTTTAATCAGCCCCAGCATTTT,CASSKGFNQPQHF
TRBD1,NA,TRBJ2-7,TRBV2,TGTGCCAGCAGTGAAATAGACAGGGGCTACGAGCAGTACTTC,CASSEIDRGYEQYF
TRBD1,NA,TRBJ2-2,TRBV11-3,TGTGCCAGCAGCCCAAGAGACAGGGAATTCGGGGAGCTGTTTTTT,CASSPRDREFGELFF
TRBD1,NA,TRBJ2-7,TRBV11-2,TGTGCCAGCAGCCCAGGACAGGGTGGTGTCTACGAGCAGTACTTC,CASSPGQGGVYEQYF
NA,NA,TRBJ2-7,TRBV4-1,TGCGCCAGCAGCTCCTCCCGGAGCTACGAGCAGTACTTC,CASSSSRSYEQYF
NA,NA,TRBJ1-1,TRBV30,TGTGCCTGGAGTGTACTTCCCGGTTTCACTGAAGCTTTCTTT,CAWSVLPGFTEAFF